What follows are 7 T cell receptor beta chains derived from one specimen sequenced in a study of diagnostic markers for celiac disease. Following a re-call of the reads, TCRdb has one entry per CDR3 protein and lacks DNA. The clone table shows about 7,500 distinct CDR3 sequences, with the ten largest holding approximately 6.3%. The specimen sequenced was either unsorted cells or a sorted T cell fraction (not recorded which). The receptors derive from a human donor. This table probably holds off-target reads from a library built for another chain.

The chain has TRBV5-1 and TRBJ2-1; the D gene TCRdb calls, TRBD1, cannot be checked with no DNA. This CDR3 spans 15 amino acids. The V gene's germline CDR1 is SGHRS and CDR2 YFSETQ. The CDR3: CASSNRGPAYNEQFF. Using reference TRBV5-1 and TRBJ2-1 for the parts outside the CDR3, the full variable domain is KAGVTQTPRYLIKTRGQQVTLSCSPISGHRSVSWYQQTPGQGLQFLFEYFSETQRNKGNFPGRFSGRQFSNSRSEMNVSTLELGDSALYLCASSNRGPAYNEQFFGPGTRLTVL.

This clonotype is classed as medium-sized (0.01 to 0.1%) by frequency. The J gene is TRBJ2-3, the V gene TRBV7-9; with no DNA, the TCRdb D assignment of TRBD1 cannot be verified. The CDR3 covers 17 residues. Germline CDR1 is SEHNR and CDR2 is FQNEAQ (reference sequence). The CDR3 spells CASSLALGGPSTDTQYF.

The rearrangement joins TRBV3-1 to TRBJ2-6; TCRdb returns TRBD1, unconfirmable since there is no DNA. Germline CDR1 reads LGHDT; CDR2 reads YNNKEL (reference sequence). The CDR3 extends over 18 amino acids. CDR3 residues: CASSQGSFVGTGANVLTF.

This clonotype counts as medium-sized by frequency. CDR3 loop: CSAKGPGNTIYF. The V gene is TRBV20-1, the J gene TRBJ1-3; TCRdb gives TRBD1 as the D gene, but with no DNA this cannot be confirmed. CDR3 length: 12 residues. Germline V CDR1 and CDR2: DFQATT, SNEGSKA (reference sequence).

The chain is built from TRBV28 and TRBJ1-4. Germline V gene sequence: CDR1 MDHEN, CDR2 SYDVKM. The CDR3 has 13 residues. CDR3 sequence: CASTAFPNEKLFF.

The chain recombines TRBV12-3 or TRBV12-4 with TRBJ2-5; TCRdb's D call, TRBD2, is unchecked because there is no DNA. There are 17 residues in the CDR3. CDR3: CASSPRTSGRSGETQYF.

This chain connects TRBV18 to TRBJ2-1; TCRdb proposes TRBD2, but this gene call is untestable without DNA. This CDR3 comprises 15 residues. Per the germline V gene, CDR1 is KGHSH and CDR2 is LQKENI. CDR3 loop: CASSPLAGIYNEQFF.